This T cell receptor beta chain appears in the sequencing data of a study of shared clonotypes between healthy human individuals. Findings and caveats of the study: Since donors were few, the genetic and exposure-history diversity represented was limited. Among the subsets, naive ones generally showed larger estimated richness than memory ones. All-four-donor shared clonotypes had higher generation probabilities than non-shared clonotypes did.

Using about 220 ng DNA, approximately 30,000 T cell genomes, the sorted-subset replicate PCRs were run. Sequencing was performed with immunoSEQ multiplex PCR; in TCRdb, only in-frame clones are kept and a portion is missing. The sample holds over a million clones; 98% are singletons and the top ten take 0.36%. Deletions cut 2 bases from V and 5 bases from J, with 15 bases between. Germline-derived CDR1 and CDR2 are KGHSH and LQKENI. The CDR3 is 15 residues long. In regard to this clone: Its antigen is undetermined.

The sequenced sample was naive CD4+ T cells sorted from blood. Subset reported: CD45RA+ positively selected. The chain has TRBV18 and TRBJ1-1; D is possibly TRBD1 (5 bases). The receptor comes from a man in his thirties or forties in good health. The CDR3 DNA sequence: TGTGCCAGCTCACCATTCCCTCTGGGGGGGACTGAAGCTTTCTTT. Its translation: CASSPFPLGGTEAFF.